This T cell receptor beta chain came from a study of cytomegalovirus exposure and HLA in healthy donors. 13 Jbeta primers and 60 Vbeta primers were used for the PCR. Data came from immunoSEQ multiplex PCR; TCRdb stores just in-frame clones and leaves some out. The sample comprises more than 110,000 clones, roughly 80% of which are singletons, and around 4.5% rests with the top ten. Findings and caveats of the study: A classifier reportedly called cytomegalovirus status with high sensitivity and specificity. Reported findings show TCR beta sequences accurately forecast HLA-A and HLA-B alleles in most subjects. Across donors, sequencing depth was assumed by presence/absence analyses to be roughly uniform.

This CDR3 comprises 14 residues. Germline V gene data show CDR1 as SGHVS and CDR2 as FQNEAQ. Losses at the gene ends were 6 bases for V and 3 bases for J; bases not matched to a gene: 3. Notes on this clone: Its antigen is not known.

This receptor was taken from a man between 40 and 49 years old in good health and CMV-seropositive. Sequencing was done on a sample of PBMCs. This chain connects TRBV7-8 to TRBJ2-3; 10 bases fit TRBD2. CDR3 protein: CASSPGLATDTQYF. The CDR3, as DNA: TGTGCCAGCAGTCCGGGACTAGCGACAGATACGCAGTATTTT. The variable domain in full, completed from reference TRBV7-8 and TRBJ2-3, reads GAGVSQSPRYKVAKRGQDVALRCDPISGHVSLFWYQQALGQGPEFLTYFQNEAQLDKSGLPSDRFFAERPEGSVSTLKIQRTQQEDSAVYLCASSPGLATDTQYFGPGTRLTVL.